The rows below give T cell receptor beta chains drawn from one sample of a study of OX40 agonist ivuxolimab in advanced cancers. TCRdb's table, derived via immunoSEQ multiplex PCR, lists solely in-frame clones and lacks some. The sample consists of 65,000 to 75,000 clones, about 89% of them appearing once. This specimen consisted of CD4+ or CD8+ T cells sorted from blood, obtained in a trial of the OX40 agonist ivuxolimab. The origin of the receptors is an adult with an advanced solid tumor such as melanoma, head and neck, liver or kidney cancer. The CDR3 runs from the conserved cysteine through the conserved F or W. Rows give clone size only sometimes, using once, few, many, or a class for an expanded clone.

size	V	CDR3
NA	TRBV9	CASSVDGSSTDTQYF
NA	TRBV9	CASSVPGQGNGYTF
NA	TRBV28	CASSLGGTANEKLFF
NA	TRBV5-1	CASSRTGDPQETQYF
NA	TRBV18	CASSPAGGPDTQYF
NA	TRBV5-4	CASTVGDTQYF
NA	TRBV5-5	CASSLLGGINQPQHF
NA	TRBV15	CATSRDPGSSYNEQFF
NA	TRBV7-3	CASSPGLAASTDTQYF
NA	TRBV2	CASSRSTSLPDEQFF
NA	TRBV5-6	CASSKSPSSYEQYF
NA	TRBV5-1	CASSLSSGTGYWDEQFF
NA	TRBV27	CASGSDRGRYNEQFF
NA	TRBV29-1	CSVGKTIYFNEQFF
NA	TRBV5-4	CASSLRLAGSTDTQYF
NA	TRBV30	CAFSGGYGYTF
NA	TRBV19	CASSSRTSGSVGDTQYF
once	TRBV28	CASSFFAEAFF
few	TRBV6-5	CASSYGQNPLYGYTF
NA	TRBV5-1	CASSLEQLAYEQYF
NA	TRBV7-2	CASSPGLGSSYEQYF
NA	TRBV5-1	CASSFRATNEKLFF
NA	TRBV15	CATSRGGANVLTF
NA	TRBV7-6	CASSKGTGVGSYEQYF
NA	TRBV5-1	CASSLDRPSTDTQYF
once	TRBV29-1	CSVGREGEQFF
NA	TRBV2	CASSESLGRGETQYF
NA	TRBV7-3	CASSAKVSGYGYTF
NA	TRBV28	CASSQLGQGHNEQFF
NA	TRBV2	CASVQTSNQPQHF
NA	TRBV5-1	CASSLGGNYGYTF
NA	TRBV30	CAWSVQVLAAEQFF
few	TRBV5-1	CASSQDSGTVAFF
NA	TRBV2	CASSAEGLAKNIQYF
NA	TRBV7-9	CASSLGFIGGSSYEQYF
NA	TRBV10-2	CASSENLGAASGNTIYF
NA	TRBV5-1	CASSFLPSGSLNEQFF
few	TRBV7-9	CASSQDIYGYTF
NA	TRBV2	CASRLGADWLFF
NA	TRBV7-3	CASSLGQGAYEQYF
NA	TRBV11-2	CASSSTGQGRGPQHF
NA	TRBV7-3	CASSPGLAGSTDTQYF
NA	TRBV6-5	CASSYRVQTGTDTQYF
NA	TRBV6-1	CASSNGRGGVETQYF
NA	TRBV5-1	CASSFGQANTEAFF
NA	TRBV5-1	CASSSGTGIYEQYF
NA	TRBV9	CASSVGGETQYF
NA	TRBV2	CASRDRVGTDTQYF
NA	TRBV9	CASSLQGLAITDTQYF
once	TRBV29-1	CSVSRDTRAGYTF